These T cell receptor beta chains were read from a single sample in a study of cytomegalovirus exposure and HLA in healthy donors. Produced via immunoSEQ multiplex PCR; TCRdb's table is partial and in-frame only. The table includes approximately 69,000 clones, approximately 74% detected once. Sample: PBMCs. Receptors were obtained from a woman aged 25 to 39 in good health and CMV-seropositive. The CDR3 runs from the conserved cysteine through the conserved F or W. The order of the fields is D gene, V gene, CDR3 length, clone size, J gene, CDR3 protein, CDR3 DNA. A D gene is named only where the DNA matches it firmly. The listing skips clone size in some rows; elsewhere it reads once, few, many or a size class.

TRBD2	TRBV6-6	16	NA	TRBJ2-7	CASSYTEGLAGVEKCF	TGTGCCAGCAGTTACACAGAGGGACTAGCGGGAGTCGAAAAGTGCTTC
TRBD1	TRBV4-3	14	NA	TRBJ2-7	CASGAGTGAYEQYF	TGCGCCAGCGGAGCGGGGACAGGGGCCTACGAGCAGTACTTC
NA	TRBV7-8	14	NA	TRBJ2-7	CASTGSAGYYEQYF	TGTGCCAGCACGGGATCCGCCGGATACTACGAGCAGTACTTC
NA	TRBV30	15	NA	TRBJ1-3	CAWSVSRGSGNTIYF	TGTGCCTGGAGTGTTTCCAGGGGCTCTGGAAACACCATATATTTT
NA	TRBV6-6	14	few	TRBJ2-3	CASSYGGVGDTQYF	TGTGCCAGCAGTTACGGAGGGGTAGGGGATACGCAGTATTTT
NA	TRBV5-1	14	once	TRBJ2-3	CASSLAVRGDTQYF	TGCGCCAGCAGCTTGGCCGTGCGTGGAGATACGCAGTATTTT
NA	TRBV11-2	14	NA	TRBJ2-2	CASSPGLITGELFF	TGTGCCAGCAGCCCGGGACTCATCACCGGGGAGCTGTTTTTT
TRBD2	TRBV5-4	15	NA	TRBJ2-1	CASSLVGAGRNEQFF	TGTGCCAGCAGCTTGGTGGGAGCGGGGAGGAATGAGCAGTTCTTC
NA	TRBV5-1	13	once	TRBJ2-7	CASSSDSSYEQYF	TGCGCCAGCAGCTCGGACAGCTCCTACGAGCAGTACTTC
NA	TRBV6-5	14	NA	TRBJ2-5	CASKAGAAQETQYF	TGTGCCAGCAAGGCGGGTGCAGCCCAAGAGACCCAGTACTTC